The clone carrying this TCR beta chain was seen a few times. This sample was included in a study of quantifying T cell responses using KT2 cells. About the study: Reverse transcription used primers in the TCR alpha and beta constant regions.

A single-stranded UMI oligo with SP2 sequence was ligated to cDNA 3' ends. An equimolar mix of RC1.1 and RC1.2 primed the beta chain across TRBC1 and TRBC2. TCRdb redid the calling of the UMI-ligation and nested PCR reads with MiXCR, one entry per CDR3 protein. This sample has tens of thousands of distinct CDR3 sequences, with around an eighth found just once. The sequence was obtained from a human donor. What was sequenced was PBMCs spiked with cells of the T cell clone KT2.

The CDR3 reads CASSVDGTGMYYEQYF. The CDR3 nucleotides are TGTGCCAGCAGCGTAGATGGGACAGGGATGTACTACGAGCAGTACTTC. The chain couples TRBV9 to TRBJ2-7; 9 positions match TRBD1. V trimming: 0 bases; J trimming: 3 bases; junction bases outside the gene matches: 7. Germline lookup yields CDR1 SGDLS and CDR2 YYNGEE. This CDR3 is built from 16 residues.